These 11 T cell receptor beta chains originate from one sample sequenced in a study of shared clonotypes between healthy human individuals. Clones were read by immunoSEQ multiplex PCR, and TCRdb kept only the in-frame ones, dropping some. Of about 700,000 clones detected, 90% to 95% appear once; the ten largest clones hold nearly 25%. CD45RO-negative CD8 cells positively selected for CCR7 made up the naive population, which excluded terminally differentiated effector memory CD45RA+ cells. Specimen: naive CD8+ T cells sorted from blood. The receptor source for this set is a man aged 25 to 40 in good health.

The chain couples TRBV6-5 to TRBJ2-7, with D tentatively TRBD1 (7 bases). The germline V gene encodes CDR1 MNHEY and CDR2 SVGAGI. The CDR3 runs to 14 residues. V was trimmed by 5 bases and J by 3 bases, leaving 14 bases between them. For the CDR3, the DNA is TGTGCCAGCAGTCGAGACAGGGACTTCTACGAGCAGTACTTC. As protein: CASSRDRDFYEQYF.

V and J are TRBV29-1 and TRBJ2-7; 10 positions match TRBD1. Per germline, CDR1 SQVTM and CDR2 ANQGSEA. Losses at the gene ends were 3 bases for V and 1 base for J; bases not matched to a gene: 12. The CDR3 runs 17 residues. Written as DNA, the CDR3 is TGCAGCGTTGAGACCCAGCTATTGGGACAGGGGTCCTACGAGCAGTACTTC. It encodes CSVETQLLGQGSYEQYF.

V and J are TRBV7-8 and TRBJ2-1; 7 bases match TRBD2. The CDR3 runs to 15 residues. The germline V gene encodes CDR1 SGHVS and CDR2 FQNEAQ. The junction had 7 bases not matched to a gene; V was cut back by 5 bases and J by 3 bases. CDR3 sequence reads: CASSPRASGYNEQFF. DNA for the CDR3: TGTGCCAGCAGCCCCCGGGCTAGCGGCTACAATGAGCAGTTCTTC.

The chain links TRBV27 to TRBJ1-5; D unclear. This CDR3 spans 14 amino acids. Germline values: CDR1 MNHEY, CDR2 SMNVEV (reference sequence). V dropped 3 bases and J dropped 5 bases, with 11 bases sitting between them. The CDR3 reads CASSLAGTYQPQHF. The CDR3 DNA reads TGTGCCAGCAGTTTGGCAGGTACCTATCAGCCCCAGCATTTT.

This clone is a singleton in its sample. The CDR3 reads CASSSSQAQYF. CDR3 in DNA: TGTGCCAGCAGCTCTAGTCAGGCGCAGTATTTT. The J gene is TRBJ2-3, the V gene TRBV7-9, with D hard to call. The V end lost 4 bases, the J end lost 10 bases, and 9 bases lay between the germline ends. Germline CDR1 reads SEHNR; CDR2 reads FQNEAQ (reference sequence). CDR3 length: 11 amino acids.

The chain links TRBV7-9 to TRBJ2-1, with D possibly matching TRBD2 (6 bases). CDR1 is SEHNR, CDR2 FQNEAQ, per germline (reference sequence). The CDR3 contains 15 residues. V gave up 4 bases and J gave up 0 bases, with 10 bases separating them. The CDR3, as DNA: TGTGCCAGCAGCTGGTGGGGAGGCTCCTACAATGAGCAGTTCTTC. This sequence encodes CASSWWGGSYNEQFF.

The chain is built from TRBV27 and TRBJ2-7; D is ambiguous. The CDR3 loop spans 15 amino acids. The V end was cut by 2 bases, the J end by 2 bases, with 13 bases between. Germline V gene lookup returns CDR1 MNHEY and CDR2 SMNVEV (reference sequence). CDR3 sequence: CASSLGSLGAYEQYF. CDR3 nucleotide sequence: TGTGCCAGCAGTTTAGGCTCCCTGGGCGCCTACGAGCAGTACTTC.

This clone was observed a handful of times. The V and J genes are TRBV28 and TRBJ2-7; D may be TRBD2 (6 bases). CDR1 and CDR2 (germline): MDHEN, SYDVKM. The CDR3 runs 13 residues. V was trimmed by 11 bases and J by 1 base, leaving 15 bases between them. CDR3 region: CASLGTRSYEQYF. Here the CDR3 DNA reads TGTGCCTCCCTGGGGACTCGGTCCTACGAGCAGTACTTC.

This clone appeared many times. This chain links TRBV19 with TRBJ2-1; 14 bases match TRBD2. The V gene's germline CDR1 is LNHDA and CDR2 SQIVND (reference sequence). Unmatched junction bases numbered 7, after V lost 6 bases and J lost 0 bases. CDR3 length: 18 amino acids. The CDR3 is CASSSGLAGESSYNEQFF. The CDR3 nucleotides read TGTGCCAGTAGCTCGGGACTAGCGGGGGAGAGCTCCTACAATGAGCAGTTCTTC.

The V and J genes are TRBV27 and TRBJ2-1; perhaps TRBD1 as D (5 bases). Germline CDR1 MNHEY, CDR2 SMNVEV (reference sequence). V lost 2 bases to trimming and J lost 7 bases, with 12 bases between them. CDR3 length equals 14 residues. CDR3 sequence (DNA): TGTGCCAGCAGTTTACCCGCCACAGGAAATGAGCAGTTCTTC. This codes for CASSLPATGNEQFF.

V gene TRBV27 combines with J gene TRBJ2-7; 13 bases align to TRBD2. The germline V gene encodes CDR1 MNHEY and CDR2 SMNVEV (reference sequence). This CDR3 contains 18 residues. Losses at the gene ends were 5 bases for V and 6 bases for J; bases not matched to a gene: 16. CDR3 coding DNA: TGTGCCAGCAGTGTGACGGACAGAACCGGACTAGCGGGAGTCGAGCAGTACTTC. Its protein is CASSVTDRTGLAGVEQYF.